This T cell receptor (beta chain) was documented in a study of blood T cell repertoires in COVID-19. The V gene's germline CDR1 is SGHDN and CDR2 FVKESK. The CDR3 runs to 14 residues. Germline trimming cut 4 bases from V and 7 bases from J; bases unmatched to any gene: 8. Original processing methods: How many nucleated cells were present was estimated from reference gene primer amplification. TCRdb's table, derived via immunoSEQ multiplex PCR, lists solely in-frame clones and lacks some. Clone size and the V and J calls come from that table; the DNA yielded D and trimming. The sample lists fewer than 600,000 clones; roughly nine tenths were seen once.

Specimen: peripheral blood. The V and J genes are TRBV14 and TRBJ1-2; 8 nucleotides align to TRBD1. The sequence was obtained from a man between 18 and 35 years old with COVID-19, enrolled during active disease. This CDR3 reads CASSRATGEGGYTF. The CDR3 DNA reads TGTGCCAGCAGCCGCGCGACAGGGGAGGGTGGCTACACCTTC.